The T cell receptor beta chain under discussion was sequenced for a study of early T cells in non-severe SARS-CoV-2 infection (dated by TCRdb to 2020 to 2022). Broadly, across the study: Because TCR sequencing was done on bulk RNA from unsorted whole blood, the alpha and beta chains could not be paired. What the authors observed across the whole study: VDJdb matching was skewed toward anti-spike CD8 responses and likely underestimated virus-specific expansions by missing private and CD4 specificities.

A case-control design nested within a healthcare worker cohort in London, UK, was used, with weekly nasopharyngeal swab PCR tests and blood sampling performed. Healthcare workers were enrolled in the week of the UK lockdown, from 23 to 31 March 2020, and were followed every week for up to 16 weeks. The CDR3 covers 13 residues, taking in both the cysteine and the phenylalanine. Of all the DNA, just the CDR3 is kept, 39 bases in frame from base 1. V loses 7 bases at its end and J loses 7 bases; junction bases beyond the gene matches: 3. The germline V gene yields KGHDR for CDR1 and SFDVKD for CDR2. The library was made by 5' RACE. TCRdb records NextSeq 500 as the sequencer. To correct for sequencing error and PCR bias, the TCR library protocol tagged individual cDNA molecules with unique molecular identifiers. Both TCR alpha and beta chains were sequenced, and tight co-correlation was observed between alpha and beta sequence abundances in each sample. The source study handled its data this way. V gene, J gene and CDR3 annotation of TCR sequences was performed with Decombinator V4. TCRs were defined as expanded if a significant change between any two time points was detected under a Poisson model with p below 0.0001. TCR abundances were normalised to the total number of TCRs sequenced per sample and expressed as counts per million. MAIT TCRs were defined by TRAV1-2 paired with TRAJ12, TRAJ20 or TRAJ33, and iNKT TCRs by TRAV10 paired with TRAJ18. VDJdb, accessed 1 November 2021, was searched for CMV, EBV and SARS-CoV-2 annotated TCRs, with TCRs annotated for multiple antigens excluded. TCRdb's own reprocessing of the public reads used fastp at Q25 and MiXCR and kept productive beta chains. Rows are combined by CDR3 protein, so each entry shows the most common genes and DNA. TCRdb assigned the V and J calls; the authors' analysis was not used. The sample profile shows about 30,000 distinct CDR3 sequences; around 5.2% of them were found once. The top ten clonotypes cover 3.5% of the sample.

This clonotype was counted at least ten times. This clone's antigen is unknown. The sample holds no much larger clone one base away, and base qualities are not on file. The TCR originated in an adult who was a healthcare worker with PCR-confirmed SARS-CoV-2 infection or an uninfected control (not recorded which). The V gene is TRBV24-1 and the J gene is TRBJ2-2; 9 bases in the junction line up with TRBD1. Specimen: whole blood. The CDR3 reads as follows: CATRQGAGGELFF. The DNA is TGTGCCACCAGACAGGGGGCCGGCGGGGAGCTGTTTTTT.